These 30 T cell receptor beta chains were all obtained from the same sample, sequenced in a study of T cell repertoires in cytomegalovirus infection. TCRdb fed the reads into MiXCR, producing one record per CDR3 protein. The data contain a few hundred thousand distinct CDR3 sequences, 15% to 20% of them singletons. Sequencing was performed on PBMCs. These receptors all come from a human donor in good health (CMV status not recorded). Some clones in this sample may be carry-over from other donors' samples.

At least ten counts were recorded for this clonotype. J is TRBJ2-7 and V is TRBV11-2, with 7 bases lining up with TRBD1. The CDR3 runs to 13 residues. V lost 4 bases, J lost 3 bases, and 3 bases stayed unmatched. Germline V lookup: CDR1 SGHAT, CDR2 FQNNGV. The CDR3 DNA sequence: TGTGCCAGCAGCTACCGGGACAGCTACGAGCAGTACGTC. Translated, it gives CASSYRDSYEQYV.

The chain is built from TRBV20-1 and TRBJ1-1; maybe TRBD1 (5 bases). V was shortened by 6 bases and J by 3 bases, with 17 bases between the two germline ends. The CDR3 totals 14 residues. Germline V CDR1 and CDR2: DFQATT, SNEGSKA (reference sequence). The CDR3 bases are TGCAGTGCGAGTCCCGGGACCTTCTACACTGAAGCTTTCTTT. Protein: CSASPGTFYTEAFF.

Ten or more counts support this clonotype. CDR3 in DNA: TGTGCCATGGGCGGAGCCAGCACAGATACGCAGTATTTT. It translates to CAMGGASTDTQYF. This chain uses TRBV10-3 with TRBJ2-3; no definite D call. This CDR3 has 13 residues. Germline CDR1 ENHRY, CDR2 SYGVKD. The ends were cut back, 9 bases at V and 0 bases at J, with 10 bases in the middle.

V and J are TRBV15 and TRBJ2-7; D unresolved. The CDR3 is 14 amino acids. V was clipped by 3 bases and J by 3 bases, with 12 bases between them. The germline V gene has CDR1 LNHNV and CDR2 YYDKDF (reference sequence). CDR3 sequence (DNA): TGTGCCACCAGCAGCGGACCTCGAGTCTACGAGCAGTACTTC. This gives the protein CATSSGPRVYEQYF.

In this sample, this clonotype turned up many times. The gene calls are TRBV12-3 or TRBV12-4 and TRBJ1-4; D not certain. V was trimmed by 5 bases and J by 3 bases, leaving 10 bases between them. This CDR3 region has 14 residues. This CDR3 is CASSTLGPNEKLFF. As DNA, the CDR3 is TGTGCCAGCAGTACTCTAGGCCCTAATGAAAAACTGTTTTTT.

This clonotype was recorded a few times. J is TRBJ2-7 and V is TRBV20-1; 7 nucleotides agree with TRBD1. Germline loops: CDR1 DFQATT, CDR2 SNEGSKA (reference sequence). The CDR3 has 13 amino acids. The V segment lost 6 bases and the J segment 3 bases; nucleotides outside the gene matches: 8. CDR3 DNA sequence: TGCAGTGCGGCCGGGACAGAGCTCTACGAGCAGTACTTC. Translation gives CSAAGTELYEQYF.

This clonotype came up many times. The V call is TRBV7-2, the J call TRBJ2-3; D uncertain. Trimming pared 1 base from V and 4 bases from J, leaving 9 bases between. CDR1 is SGHTA and CDR2 is FQGNSA in the germline V gene. The CDR3 is 14 residues long. The CDR3 coding sequence is TGTGCCAGCAGCTTAGACCCACCGGCAGATACGCAGTATTTT. Translation: CASSLDPPADTQYF.

This clonotype has ten or more counts. V gene TRBV14 combines with J gene TRBJ1-1; D uncertain. This CDR3 has 14 residues. Germline CDR1 reads SGHDN; CDR2 reads FVKESK. V lost 3 bases and J 4 bases, leaving 12 bases between the germline ends. The CDR3 sequence: CASSHMGMGTEAFF. The CDR3 nucleotides read TGTGCCAGCAGCCACATGGGTATGGGCACTGAAGCTTTCTTT.

Ten or more counts support this clonotype. The chain joins TRBV19 to TRBJ2-1, with a tentative D call TRBD2 (6 bases). Germline V gives CDR1 LNHDA, CDR2 SQIVND (reference sequence). Trimming took 4 bases from V and 5 from J, leaving 6 bases between them. The CDR3 loop spans 12 amino acids. The CDR3 DNA is TGTGCCAGTAGTACGGGAGACAATGAGCAGTTCTTC. Its protein is CASSTGDNEQFF.

There are many counts of this clonotype. V usage is TRBV6-5 and J usage is TRBJ1-2; D not certain. Deletions cut 2 bases from V and 8 bases from J, with 15 bases between. This CDR3 is 14 amino acids long. Germline lookup yields CDR1 MNHEY and CDR2 SVGAGI. CDR3 in DNA: TGTGCCAGCAGTTACACTCACTCAGGTTCCGGCTACACCTTC. Its translation is CASSYTHSGSGYTF.

The V and J genes are TRBV19 and TRBJ2-5, with 7 bases matching TRBD2. This CDR3 is built from 16 residues. CDR1 is LNHDA and CDR2 is SQIVND in the germline V gene (reference sequence). V shed 5 bases and J 0 bases; nucleotides not matched to a gene: 9. DNA for the CDR3: TGTGCCAGTAGTGGGGGGGACGGCCTGTACCAAGAGACCCAGTACTTC. Translated, it gives CASSGGDGLYQETQYF.

The chain has TRBV4-3 and TRBJ2-5; 11 nucleotides line up with TRBD2. The V and J ends lost 4 bases and 3 bases, in that order; junction bases with no gene match: 7. Germline loops: CDR1 LGHNA, CDR2 YSLEER. The CDR3 is 16 amino acids. The CDR3 is CASSLHGGLAEETQYF. Here the CDR3 DNA reads TGCGCCAGCAGCCTCCATGGGGGACTAGCGGAAGAGACCCAGTACTTC.

This clonotype was counted ten times or more. V gene TRBV7-2 combines with J gene TRBJ2-2; 9 positions agree with TRBD2. CDR1 and CDR2 from the germline V gene are SGHTA and FQGNSA. This CDR3 spans 16 amino acids. The V gene end was trimmed by 10 bases and the J gene end by 6 bases; junction bases not matched to a gene: 15. DNA of the CDR3: TGTGCCACCCTCTTACATAGCGGGAGCTTGGCCGGGGAGCTGTTTTTT. Translated, it gives CATLLHSGSLAGELFF. The full variable domain, completed using reference TRBV7-2 and TRBJ2-2, is GAGVSQSPSNKVTEKGKDVELRCDPISGHTALYWYRQSLGQGLEFLIYFQGNSAPDKSGLPSDRFSAERTGGSVSTLTIQRTQQEDSAVYLCATLLHSGSLAGELFFGEGSRLTVL.

Only a few counts were recorded for this clonotype. This rearrangement joins TRBV3-1 to TRBJ2-5; perhaps TRBD1 as D (6 bases). CDR1 and CDR2 from the germline V gene are LGHDT and YNNKEL (reference sequence). The CDR3 covers 14 residues. Trimming removed 4 bases from V and 7 bases from J, with 16 bases in between. The CDR3 spells CASSPVQGSGTQYF. CDR3 nucleotides: TGTGCCAGCAGCCCCGTACAGGGATCGGGGACCCAGTACTTC.

This clonotype appeared many times. V gene TRBV7-9 combines with J gene TRBJ2-5; 8 positions match TRBD2. V shed 5 bases and J 4 bases; nucleotides not matched to a gene: 9. Germline V gene sequence: CDR1 SEHNR, CDR2 FQNEAQ (reference sequence). The CDR3 sequence is 15 residues long. CDR3 amino acids: CASSPGGGRLETQYF. CDR3 bases: TGTGCCAGCAGCCCGGGAGGGGGAAGACTAGAGACCCAGTACTTC.

The table lists this clonotype with many counts. The rearrangement joins TRBV7-6 to TRBJ1-6; tentatively, D is TRBD1 (6 bases). The V end was cut by 5 bases, the J end by 6 bases, with 14 bases between. Germline V gene sequence: CDR1 SGHVS, CDR2 FNYEAQ. The CDR3 is 15 residues long. In DNA, the CDR3 is TGTGCCAGCAGCGCAGTCGGGGGCGGTAATTCACCCCTCCACTTT. Translated: CASSAVGGGNSPLHF.

This chain joins TRBV28 and TRBJ2-7, with 7 bases aligning to TRBD1. This CDR3 is built from 13 residues. Trimming took 10 bases from V and 6 from J; bases not matched to a gene: 12. In germline, CDR1 is MDHEN, CDR2 SYDVKM. CDR3 sequence reads: CATKMTGPGEQYF. Here the CDR3 DNA reads TGTGCCACCAAAATGACAGGGCCGGGCGAGCAGTACTTC.

In this sample, this clonotype turned up many times. CDR3 DNA: TGTGCCAGCAGCGTCGGACTAGCGGGAGGTGTGAACTACGAGCAGTACTTC. As protein: CASSVGLAGGVNYEQYF. This chain joins TRBV7-2 and TRBJ2-7, with 14 bases identical to TRBD2. Trimming removed 5 bases from V and 3 bases from J; junction bases left unmatched: 9. CDR3 length: 17 residues. CDR1 and CDR2 from the germline V gene are SGHTA and FQGNSA.

Only a few counts were recorded for this clonotype. V gene TRBV7-9 combines with J gene TRBJ2-1, with 11 bases fitting TRBD2. The length of the CDR3 is 15 residues. Germline CDR1 reads SEHNR; CDR2 reads FQNEAQ (reference sequence). Losses at the gene ends were 3 bases for V and 9 bases for J; bases not matched to a gene: 7. CDR3 region: CASSFSGRARFEQFF. The CDR3 nucleotides are TGTGCCAGCAGCTTTAGCGGGAGGGCCCGGTTTGAGCAGTTCTTC.

For the CDR3, the DNA is TGCGCCAGCAGCTCCGGACCACAAGATACGCAGTATTTT. Amino acids: CASSSGPQDTQYF. This chain links TRBV5-1 with TRBJ2-3; D is unclear. Between the trimmed V and J ends, which lost 3 bases and 5 bases, there was a span of 10 bases. Germline CDR1 is SGHRS and CDR2 is YFSETQ. CDR3 length: 13 residues.

This clonotype was seen many times. J is TRBJ2-1 and V is TRBV6-1, with D uncertain. This CDR3 contains 16 residues. Germline V gene sequence: CDR1 MNHNS, CDR2 SASEGT. Trimming removed 10 bases from V and 3 bases from J, with 22 bases in between. As DNA, the CDR3 is TGTGCCATTCGCATCTACACTGCATCCAACTACAATGAGCAGTTCTTC. Its protein is CAIRIYTASNYNEQFF.

V gene TRBV5-1 combines with J gene TRBJ1-4; 8 bases match TRBD1. The CDR3 is 14 residues long. CDR1 SGHRS and CDR2 YFSETQ come from the germline V gene. V lost 4 bases to trimming and J lost 4 bases; unmatched junction nucleotides: 3. CDR3 sequence: CASSQDRGNEKLFF. The CDR3 DNA follows: TGCGCCAGCAGCCAAGACAGGGGTAATGAAAAACTGTTTTTT.

This clonotype was detected many times. The chain is built from TRBV7-8 and TRBJ2-1; 10 positions agree with TRBD2. Trimming at V came to 2 bases and at J to 9 bases, leaving 7 bases not matched to a gene. Germline CDR1 and CDR2: SGHVS and FQNEAQ. CDR3 size: 15 residues. The CDR3 sequence: CASSLLAGDFSEQFF. The CDR3 nucleotides are TGTGCCAGCAGCTTACTAGCGGGAGACTTTAGTGAGCAGTTCTTC.

This clonotype has a count of ten or more. V is TRBV6-1 and J is TRBJ1-6; D uncertain. V shed 8 bases and J shed 3 bases, with 14 bases lying between them. Germline-derived CDR1 and CDR2 are MNHNS and SASEGT. The CDR3 contains 15 residues. CDR3 residues: CASQRSRNYNSPLHF. CDR3 in DNA: TGTGCCAGCCAAAGGAGCCGGAACTATAATTCACCCCTCCACTTT.

The genes are TRBV4-1 and TRBJ1-5; TRBD1 matches at 7 bases. J lost 5 bases, V lost 2 bases, and 12 bases had no gene match. This CDR3 comprises 17 residues. The germline gives CDR1 MGHRA, CDR2 YSYEKL. CDR3 sequence (DNA): TGCGCCAGCAGCCAAATGGATCTCGGGACAGACTATCAGCCCCAGCATTTT. As protein: CASSQMDLGTDYQPQHF.

The chain is built from TRBV18 and TRBJ2-7, with D unresolved. Trimming stripped 0 bases from V and 2 bases from J, with 14 bases between. Germline V gene lookup returns CDR1 KGHSH and CDR2 LQKENI. The CDR3 is 16 residues long. The CDR3 region is CASSPPEAGSTYEQYF. The CDR3 coding sequence is TGTGCCAGCTCACCACCCGAGGCAGGTTCCACCTACGAGCAGTACTTC.

This clonotype showed up many times. The rearrangement links TRBV7-2 to TRBJ2-3; D tentatively fits TRBD1 or TRBD2 (5 bases each). This CDR3 comprises 14 residues. The germline gives CDR1 SGHTA, CDR2 FQGNSA. V was clipped by 4 bases and J by 6 bases, with 14 bases between them. CDR3: CASSSGTAMDTQYF. CDR3 sequence (DNA): TGTGCCAGCAGCTCCGGGACGGCCATGGATACGCAGTATTTT. The full variable domain, with the rest looked up from reference TRBV7-2 and TRBJ2-3, is GAGVSQSPSNKVTEKGKDVELRCDPISGHTALYWYRQSLGQGLEFLIYFQGNSAPDKSGLPSDRFSAERTGGSVSTLTIQRTQQEDSAVYLCASSSGTAMDTQYFGPGTRLTVL.

In this sample, this clonotype turned up many times. The rearrangement joins TRBV7-2 to TRBJ2-7; D remains ambiguous. This CDR3 is built from 12 residues. V was shortened by 3 bases and J by 5 bases, with 8 bases between the two germline ends. Germline-derived CDR1 and CDR2 are SGHTA and FQGNSA. Written as DNA, the CDR3 is TGTGCCAGCAGCTTGACCCGGGACGAGCAGTACTTC. It encodes CASSLTRDEQYF. Full variable domain (remainder filled in from reference TRBV7-2 and TRBJ2-7): GAGVSQSPSNKVTEKGKDVELRCDPISGHTALYWYRQSLGQGLEFLIYFQGNSAPDKSGLPSDRFSAERTGGSVSTLTIQRTQQEDSAVYLCASSLTRDEQYFGPGTRLTVT.

The rearrangement uses TRBV2 and TRBJ2-2, with D unresolved. V gave up 8 bases and J gave up 2 bases, with 12 bases separating them. Germline loops: CDR1 SNHLY, CDR2 FYNNEI. This CDR3 is built from 14 residues. CDR3 DNA: TGTGCCAGCCTGAGGTCTCTAAACACCGGGGAGCTGTTTTTT. Amino acid sequence: CASLRSLNTGELFF.

The V gene is TRBV4-1, the J gene TRBJ2-1, with 11 bases fitting TRBD2. The CDR3 spans 17 residues. CDR1 is MGHRA and CDR2 is YSYEKL in the germline V gene. Losses at the gene ends were 0 bases for V and 1 base for J; bases not matched to a gene: 2. The DNA for the CDR3 is TGCGCCAGCAGCCAAGAGGGACTAGCGGTATCCTACAATGAGCAGTTCTTC. It translates to CASSQEGLAVSYNEQFF.